This entry features one T cell receptor beta chain sequence. There is no known antigen for this receptor. No per-base quality is available; no much larger clone lies one base away. This entry comes from a study of shared clonotypes between healthy human individuals (TCRdb year 2020). For context, the study as a whole: The cohort included a few men and a couple of women between 18 and 49 years of age. For each donor, CD4 naive and CD4 memory were each run on three plates, CD8 naive on two plates, and CD8 memory on one plate. The study deeply sequenced blood TCR repertoires of five healthy adults to estimate repertoire size and the extent of clonotype sharing between individuals. Different laboratories and diverse techniques were used to prepare libraries and sequence TCR repertoires, to increase sequencing depth and limit assay-specific biases. Between about 0.85 and 8.9 billion PBMCs per donor were obtained by leukapheresis.

Results and caveats for the whole study, not just this receptor: About 5% of naive CD4, 3.5% of naive CD8, roughly 2.4% of memory CD4, and over 0.35% of memory CD8 clonotypes were shared across a few donors. Naive subsets generally had larger estimated clonotype richness than memory subsets. Sampling was restricted to blood, and TCR repertoires in tissue are likely to differ from TCR repertoires in blood. Even with the large sequencing depth, rarefaction of the sorted-subset datasets indicated that sequencing was incomplete. The genetic and exposure-history diversity represented was limited by the small number of donors. Based on pairwise subsampling, the degree of clonotype sharing among donors was expected to be affected by sequencing depth. Higher generation probabilities were observed for clonotypes shared by all four sorted-subset donors than for non-shared clonotypes.

The donors were healthy, HIV-negative adults who had no recently reported acute infections or vaccinations. Every donor was a Caucasian adult residing in Nashville, Tennessee, USA. CD4+ T cells were enriched through magnetic negative selection, after which naive cells were positively selected on CD45RA and the remaining negative fraction served as the memory subset. Blood was obtained by leukapheresis, after which PBMCs were separated by Ficoll-Histopaque density gradient centrifugation and cryopreserved in liquid nitrogen vapor phase. Analytical flow cytometry was used to check the purity and quantity of every magnetically sorted T cell population. Genomic DNA was isolated from every sorted fraction and measured by UV absorbance on a Nanodrop 2000c. TCR CDR3 regions were amplified from genomic DNA by multiplex PCR using the deep immunoSEQ assay. Extracted genomic DNA from each cell subset was distributed evenly across all wells of several immunoSEQ 96-well plates, and each plate was treated as a replicate. Each replicate PCR for sorted subsets received roughly 200 ng genomic DNA, equal to tens of thousands of T cell genomes. Purified libraries were measured with a Qubit 3.0 fluorometer, size-checked on a Bioanalyzer 2100, and measured again with the KAPA Library Quantification kit. Each immunoSEQ 96-well plate was sequenced on its own single-read 150-cycle Illumina NextSeq 550 flow cell. For the original study's pipeline: Because the immunoSEQ output included only junctional sequences and no quality scores, the filtering could not be the same as the filtering used for full-length reads. To assign V/J genes and CDR3, sequences were annotated using PyIR, a Python wrapper for IgBLAST v1.9, with IMGT germline references. Reads with weak V/J assignments (E-value above 1e-6), missing CDR3, stop codons, out-of-frame junctions, or ambiguous translated residues were removed. A V3J clonotype was defined by an identical inferred V gene, J gene, and CDR3 amino acid sequence. To compute the percentage overlap between repertoires, the number of shared unique clonotypes was divided by the size of the smaller repertoire. Repertoire richness was assessed with RTK rarefaction, the Chao1 estimator, and Recon v2.1 estimates of unobserved clonotypes. Generation probabilities were computed with OLGA for all TCRbeta clonotypes obtained by the gDNA method from four donors. In its TCRdb copy, this immuneACCESS table keeps in-frame sequences only and misses some clones. Where compared with another copy, unresolved V genes explain less than half of these, and the others have no known cause. That table is the source of V, J and clone size, and D and trimming were worked out from the DNA. Here the sample has about 530,000 clones; about 96% occur a single time. Clones ranked in the top ten supply about 0.064% of the sample.

The CDR3 contains 18 residues, cysteine and phenylalanine counted. Of all the DNA, just the CDR3 is kept, 54 bases in frame from base 1. From the germline V gene, CDR1 is MGHRA and CDR2 is YSYEKL. Recombination linked TRBV4-1 to TRBJ2-5; 7 bases in the middle match TRBD2. The tail of the sequence fits TRBJ2-7 better, so the J call may be wrong. This receptor was obtained from a woman in her twenties or thirties in good health. Material for sequencing was naive CD4+ T cells sorted from blood. Reading the label with the study, this specimen's cell subset or site is: CD45RA+ positively selected. The sequenced DNA: TGCGCCAGCAGCCAGGCGACGTTGCGAGCGGGGAGCTCCTACGAGCAGTACTTC. Its translation is CASSQATLRAGSSYEQYF.